This TCR beta chain was sequenced for a study of T cell responses to AZD1222 COVID-19 vaccine. Study at large: The study pooled second doses at about 4 or about 12 weeks.

V lost 5 bases to trimming and J lost 4 bases; unmatched junction nucleotides: 4. This CDR3 is 13 amino acids long. The germline gives CDR1 SGHNT, CDR2 YENEEA. Whole-study findings and limits: Reportedly, nearly half the spike-specific TCRs target unmutated variant regions. Donors, mostly white British, included more females; clonal diversity was possibly underestimated. Without day 14 samples, only post-peak T cell repertoires were studied.

Assay: immunoSEQ multiplex PCR; the TCRdb copy retains only in-frame clones and omits some. Among 150,000 to 200,000 clones listed, 80% to 95% were seen once. This clone has a single count. Its cognate antigen is unknown. The chain employs TRBV11-3 and TRBJ2-7; 8 nucleotides line up with TRBD1. The sample consisted of peripheral blood, taken on day 0 of AZD1222 vaccination. This TCR came from an adult in good health. The CDR3 loop reads CASSRRQGYEQYF. The DNA for the CDR3 is TGTGCCAGCAGCCGGCGACAGGGGTACGAGCAGTACTTC. Filled out from reference TRBV11-3 and TRBJ2-7, the complete variable domain reads EAGVVQSPRYKIIEKKQPVAFWCNPISGHNTLYWYLQNLGQGPELLIRYENEEAVDDSQLPKDRFSAERLKGVDSTLKIQPAELGDSAVYLCASSRRQGYEQYFGPGTRLTVT.